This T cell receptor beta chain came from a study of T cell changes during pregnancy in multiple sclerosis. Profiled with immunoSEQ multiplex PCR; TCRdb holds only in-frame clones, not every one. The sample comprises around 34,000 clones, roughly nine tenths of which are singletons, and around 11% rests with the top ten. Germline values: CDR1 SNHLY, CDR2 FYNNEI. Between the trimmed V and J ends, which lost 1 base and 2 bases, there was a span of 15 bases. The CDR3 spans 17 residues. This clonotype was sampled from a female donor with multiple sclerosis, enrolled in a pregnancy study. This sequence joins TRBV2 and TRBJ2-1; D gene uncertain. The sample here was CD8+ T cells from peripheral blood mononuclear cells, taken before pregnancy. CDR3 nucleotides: TGTGCCAGCAGTGAAGAGTTTGTAAATGAGGCCTACAATGAGCAGTTCTTC. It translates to CASSEEFVNEAYNEQFF.